The entry that follows covers one TCR beta chain sequence. This specimen belongs to a study of T cell repertoires in cytomegalovirus infection. TCRdb used MiXCR to reprocess the reads, holding one entry per CDR3 protein. Here the sample spans fewer than 550,000 distinct CDR3 sequences, around 27% being singletons. CDR3 size: 16 residues. Trimming pared 1 base from V and 8 bases from J, leaving 21 bases between. The germline CDR1 and CDR2 sequences are SGHRS and YFSETQ. This sequence originates from a human donor in good health (CMV status not recorded). Some clones in this sample may be carry-over from other donors' samples. The sequencing input was PBMCs. The chain links TRBV5-1 to TRBJ1-2; D perhaps matches TRBD1 (5 bases). The CDR3 sequence is CASSLTGRTTYKGYTF. Here the CDR3 DNA reads TGCGCCAGCAGCTTGACCGGACGGACAACGTATAAGGGCTACACCTTC.